The text below deals with one T cell receptor (beta chain). No antigen is known for it. The data originate from a study of T cell responses to AZD1222 COVID-19 vaccine. Assay: immunoSEQ multiplex PCR; the TCRdb copy retains only in-frame clones and omits some. The repertoire holds around 15,000 clones, with about 87% as singletons. Regarding the study as a whole: The number of AZD1222 recipients seropositive at baseline was only 6 or 7. The donor group comprised mostly white British people and more females; the analysis possibly underestimated clonal diversity.

The receptor's source is an adult who received the AZD1222 COVID-19 vaccine. The sample was peripheral blood, taken 28 days after the second AZD1222 dose.

Here the CDR3 DNA reads TGTGCCACCTCACCGGGAGCTAACTATGGCTACACCTTC. This gives the protein CATSPGANYGYTF. The rearrangement links TRBV19 to TRBJ1-2; no clear D. Trimming removed 10 bases from V and 0 bases from J, with 12 bases in between. Germline loops: CDR1 LNHDA, CDR2 SQIVND (reference sequence). The CDR3 has 13 residues.